The TCR beta chain under discussion was sequenced for a study of blood T cell repertoires in COVID-19. Study details: COVID-19 samples from acute and convalescent phases originated in the United States, Italy and Spain. T cells, B-cell-depleted T cells, or PBMCs provided the cDNA or gDNA that served as material.

Authors' data handling: From reference gene primer amplification, estimates of nucleated cell counts were derived. Sequencing was performed with immunoSEQ multiplex PCR; in TCRdb, only in-frame clones are kept and a portion is missing. That table is the source of V, J and clone size, and D and trimming were worked out from the DNA. In the table there are about 60,000 clones, around 85% of which are singletons. The germline gives CDR1 LNHDA, CDR2 SQIVND (reference sequence). V trimming: 4 bases; J trimming: 5 bases; junction bases outside the gene matches: 5. CDR3 length: 14 amino acids. This clone appeared once.

Input material: peripheral blood. The chain couples TRBV19 to TRBJ1-2; 9 bases agree with TRBD1. This clonotype was sampled from a man aged 35 to 55 with acute or convalescent COVID-19. DNA for the CDR3: TGTGCCAGTAGTAAATCGGGACAGGGTTATGGCTACACCTTC. Residues: CASSKSGQGYGYTF.